A single sample is the source of the 25 T cell receptor beta chains below, sequenced in a study of cytomegalovirus exposure and HLA in healthy donors. 60 Vbeta and 13 Jbeta primers were used in PCR. This table comes from immunoSEQ multiplex PCR, and its TCRdb copy is limited to in-frame clones, with some not included. The sample comprises about 140,000 clones, more than 70% of which are singletons, and roughly 3% rests with the top ten. The sequencing input was PBMCs. The receptors shown here come from a middle-aged man in good health and CMV-seronegative.

This clone was detected a few times. The chain recombines TRBV21-1 with TRBJ2-5; the table's TRBD1 call for D was not verified on the DNA. TRBV21-1 is a pseudogene locus. The CDR3 has 17 residues. In nucleotides, the CDR3 is TGTGCCAGCAGCAAATGTTGGACAGGTCCGCCCCAAGAGACCCAGTACTTC. As protein: CASSKCWTGPPQETQYF.

The genes are TRBV12-5 and TRBJ2-1; a weak D match, TRBD2 (6 bases). CDR3 size: 14 residues. Germline V lookup: CDR1 LGHNT, CDR2 FRNRAP. Trimming removed 8 bases from V and 9 bases from J, with 20 bases in between. CDR3 DNA: TGTGCTAGTTCAAGTAGCGGCGGAACCGGTGAGCAGTTCTTC. Its protein product is CASSSSGGTGEQFF.

J is TRBJ2-3 and V is TRBV7-9; D possibly corresponds to TRBD1 (5 bases). The CDR3 consists of 13 residues. Deletions cut 5 bases from V and 3 bases from J, with 9 bases between. In germline, CDR1 is SEHNR, CDR2 FQNEAQ (reference sequence). The CDR3 loop is CASSPDRTDTQYF. DNA of the CDR3: TGTGCCAGCAGCCCCGACAGAACAGATACGCAGTATTTT.

The chain carries TRBV6-5 and TRBJ1-3, with D hard to call. In germline, CDR1 is MNHEY, CDR2 SVGAGI. Trimming cost V 0 bases and J 2 bases, with 8 bases left between them. CDR3 length: 15 residues. CDR3 nucleotide sequence: TGTGCCAGCAGTTACTCGTATTTAACTGGAAACACCATATATTTT. It yields the protein CASSYSYLTGNTIYF.

There are a few counts of this clone. This chain connects TRBV5-4 to TRBJ1-4; D perhaps matches TRBD1 (5 bases). Trimming shortened V by 0 bases and J by 8 bases, and 14 bases separated the two germline ends. Germline-derived CDR1 and CDR2 are SGHNT and YYREEE (reference sequence). This CDR3 spans 15 amino acids. CDR3 loop: CASSLAGGSPEKLFF. As DNA, the CDR3 is TGTGCCAGCAGCTTGGCGGGGGGGTCCCCGGAAAAACTGTTTTTT.

V gene TRBV7-2 combines with J gene TRBJ2-1; 9 nucleotides match TRBD2. This CDR3 region has 15 residues. V shed 1 base, J shed 13 bases, and the junction held 11 bases outside the gene matches. Germline V CDR1 and CDR2: SGHTA, FQGNSA. The CDR3 region is CASSLVALAGSPQFF. CDR3 sequence (DNA): TGTGCCAGCAGCTTAGTTGCGCTAGCGGGGTCCCCCCAGTTCTTC.

The CDR3 bases are TGTGCCAGCAGCCCAGTGGGGGGAGCCGGTTACGAGCAGTACTTC. Translating it yields CASSPVGGAGYEQYF. V usage is TRBV4-2 and J usage is TRBJ2-7; D is possibly TRBD2 (6 bases). The CDR3 is 15 residues long. V was clipped by 4 bases and J by 4 bases, with 17 bases between them. The germline gives CDR1 LGHNA, CDR2 YNFKEQ.

This clone was observed once. V is TRBV30 and J is TRBJ1-1, with no clear D. Trimming pared 2 bases from V and 0 bases from J, leaving 10 bases between. The CDR3 has 14 amino acids. Germline V gene sequence: CDR1 GTSNPN, CDR2 SVGIG (reference sequence). The CDR3 DNA reads TGTGCCTGGAGTCCTGCCAGTATGAACACTGAAGCTTTCTTT. Residues: CAWSPASMNTEAFF.

The chain has TRBV27 and TRBJ2-7; 7 bases are shared with TRBD2. The CDR3 contains 16 residues. Unmatched junction bases numbered 10, after V lost 5 bases and J lost 0 bases. Germline V gives CDR1 MNHEY, CDR2 SMNVEV (reference sequence). The CDR3, as DNA: TGTGCCAGCAGTAACCAGCGGGGCTCAATCTCCTACGAGCAGTACTTC. Protein sequence: CASSNQRGSISYEQYF.

This chain links TRBV2 with TRBJ2-2, with 13 bases aligning to TRBD2. CDR3 length: 18 amino acids. Germline-derived CDR1 and CDR2 are SNHLY and FYNNEI. J was trimmed by 0 bases and V by 5 bases; bases with no gene match: 6. CDR3 DNA sequence: TGTGCCAGCAGTCTAAGGGGACTAGCGGGAACGAACACCGGGGAGCTGTTTTTT. It specifies CASSLRGLAGTNTGELFF.

This chain connects TRBV29-1 to TRBJ1-5; D is perhaps TRBD1 (5 bases). Trimming cost V 4 bases and J 4 bases, with 8 bases left between them. This CDR3 region has 12 residues. Germline values: CDR1 SQVTM, CDR2 ANQGSEA. CDR3 sequence (DNA): TGCAGCGTTGGTCAGGGAAATCAGCCCCAGCATTTT. It yields the protein CSVGQGNQPQHF.

V usage is TRBV19 and J usage is TRBJ1-1, with 8 bases aligning to TRBD1. The germline CDR1 and CDR2 sequences are LNHDA and SQIVND (reference sequence). V was clipped by 1 base and J by 1 base; unmatched bases: 11. The CDR3 loop spans 18 amino acids. The CDR3 nucleotides read TGTGCCAGTAGTATAGGGGGGGCCTGGACAGGGCGGAACACTGAAGCTTTCTTT. Amino acid sequence: CASSIGGAWTGRNTEAFF.

This rearrangement joins TRBV5-1 to TRBJ2-5, with D perhaps TRBD1 (6 bases). The CDR3 is 13 residues long. Looked up from germline, CDR1 is SGHRS and CDR2 is YFSETQ. V lost 1 base and J 3 bases, leaving 7 bases between the germline ends. The CDR3, as DNA: TGCGCCAGCAGCTTGTCAGGGGAAGAGACCCAGTACTTC. It codes for CASSLSGEETQYF.

The chain is built from TRBV5-6 and TRBJ1-5, with 7 bases that match TRBD1. This CDR3 has 16 residues. Trimming at V came to 4 bases and at J to 0 bases, leaving 7 bases not matched to a gene. Germline CDR1 reads SGHDT; CDR2 reads YYEEEE. CDR3 amino acids: CASSLTGAFSNQPQHF. CDR3 sequence (DNA): TGTGCCAGCAGCCTCACAGGGGCGTTTAGCAATCAGCCCCAGCATTTT.

V gene TRBV29-1 combines with J gene TRBJ1-1; D not certain. Between the trimmed V and J ends, which lost 5 bases and 1 base, there was a span of 17 bases. Looked up from germline, CDR1 is SQVTM and CDR2 is ANQGSEA. The CDR3 loop spans 15 amino acids. CDR3 nucleotide sequence: TGCAGCGTTCATGATGCTGGCAAAAAGAACACTGAAGCTTTCTTT. It translates to CSVHDAGKKNTEAFF.

The V gene is TRBV9, the J gene TRBJ1-1; the D is unclear. Looked up from germline, CDR1 is SGDLS and CDR2 is YYNGEE. V lost 6 bases to trimming and J lost 8 bases, with 14 bases between them. This CDR3 region has 12 residues. Here the CDR3 reads CASTPWGEEAFF. The CDR3 nucleotides are TGTGCCAGCACCCCCTGGGGAGAGGAAGCTTTCTTT.

This clone showed up just once. The genes are TRBV5-1 and TRBJ2-3; 7 nucleotides align to TRBD2. The junction had 7 bases not matched to a gene; V was cut back by 4 bases and J by 2 bases. CDR1 SGHRS and CDR2 YFSETQ come from the germline V gene. This CDR3 is 15 amino acids long. The CDR3 loop is CASSTGLLTTDTQYF. In nucleotides, the CDR3 is TGCGCCAGCAGCACGGGACTACTTACCACAGATACGCAGTATTTT.

This clone has more than one count but fewer than ten. The V and J genes are TRBV2 and TRBJ2-7; the match to TRBD2 covers 11 bases. The J segment lost 7 bases and the V segment lost 4 bases, leaving 6 bases of the junction unmatched. Per the germline V gene, CDR1 is SNHLY and CDR2 is FYNNEI. This CDR3 is built from 14 residues. The CDR3 sequence is CASSGSGREGEQYF. CDR3 in DNA: TGTGCCAGCAGTGGTAGCGGGAGGGAAGGGGAGCAGTACTTC.

The chain couples TRBV2 to TRBJ1-5; perhaps TRBD1 as D (6 bases). The germline V and J ends were trimmed by 5 bases and 3 bases, with 14 bases remaining between them. The CDR3 consists of 15 residues. CDR1 and CDR2 from the germline V gene are SNHLY and FYNNEI. The CDR3 protein is CASSREGGFNQPQHF. The CDR3 bases are TGTGCCAGCAGTCGGGAGGGGGGATTCAATCAGCCCCAGCATTTT.

This clone was observed once. The V call is TRBV6-5, the J call TRBJ1-3; TRBD1 matches 9 bases. Trimming cost V 3 bases and J 4 bases; bases outside gene matches: 4. The length of the CDR3 is 15 residues. The germline CDR1 and CDR2 sequences are MNHEY and SVGAGI. The CDR3 is CASSYMTGGGNTIYF. The CDR3 nucleotides read TGTGCCAGCAGTTATATGACAGGGGGAGGAAACACCATATATTTT.

The chain carries TRBV2 and TRBJ2-5; D remains unclear. Trimming pared 0 bases from V and 4 bases from J, leaving 3 bases between. The CDR3 runs 12 residues. The V gene's germline CDR1 is SNHLY and CDR2 FYNNEI. This CDR3 reads CASSEARETQYF. As DNA, the CDR3 is TGTGCCAGCAGTGAAGCGAGAGAGACCCAGTACTTC.

The chain is built from TRBV4-1 and TRBJ2-7, with 9 bases that match TRBD2. J was trimmed by 3 bases and V by 0 bases; bases with no gene match: 12. From germline, CDR1 is MGHRA and CDR2 YSYEKL. The CDR3 is 18 residues long. CDR3 nucleotides: TGCGCCAGCAGCCAAGAGGGACTAGGACTAGCGCGAGGCTACGAGCAGTACTTC. Translation: CASSQEGLGLARGYEQYF.

The table lists this clone with a count of one. The chain joins TRBV11-2 to TRBJ2-1; TRBD2 aligns across 13 bases. CDR1 and CDR2 (germline): SGHAT, FQNNGV. This CDR3 has 16 residues. Trimming cost V 4 bases and J 8 bases; bases outside gene matches: 8. CDR3 nucleotide sequence: TGTGCCAGCAGCTCTCGGACTAGCGGGGGTGGGTATGAGCAGTTCTTC. Its translation: CASSSRTSGGGYEQFF.

V is TRBV5-1 and J is TRBJ1-4; D perhaps matches TRBD1 (6 bases). Trimming removed 4 bases at V and 8 bases at J, with 18 bases between. The germline CDR1 and CDR2 sequences are SGHRS and YFSETQ. The CDR3 runs to 15 residues. The CDR3 DNA reads as TGCGCCAGCAGCCCCAGGGGTTGGGGTATGGAAAAACTGTTTTTT. Protein sequence: CASSPRGWGMEKLFF.

V and J are TRBV10-3 and TRBJ2-4; TRBD2 agrees at 7 bases. The V and J ends lost 10 bases and 2 bases, in that order; junction bases with no gene match: 14. The CDR3 sequence is 16 residues long. The germline V gene has CDR1 ENHRY and CDR2 SYGVKD. This CDR3 reads CATRPAGRETKNIQYF. DNA of the CDR3: TGTGCCACCAGGCCAGCGGGGAGGGAGACCAAAAACATTCAGTACTTC.